The clone carrying this TCR beta chain was detected many times. Its specificity is not known. V was pared by 0 bases and J by 6 bases, with 11 bases between. Germline V gene sequence: CDR1 SGHAT, CDR2 FQDESV (reference sequence). The CDR3 is 14 amino acids. This sample is drawn from a study of T cells in Graves' hyperthyroidism and ophthalmopathy. What was amplified from RNA transcripts were TCR beta CDR3 regions. HTBI primers were employed in a first-round RT-PCR of the TCR CDR3. TCRdb used MiXCR to reprocess the multiplex PCR reads, holding one entry per CDR3 protein. This table holds fewer than 450,000 distinct CDR3 sequences, approximately 18% found once. The PBMCs were taken from about 9.7 ml of fresh peripheral blood. General observations from the study: A 13 V-J model separated ophthalmopathy from stable hyperthyroidism. Most thyroid clonotypes expanded above 0.001 appeared in blood too.

The sequenced sample was blood. This TCR derives from a woman aged 25 to 39 with Graves' hyperthyroidism that later progressed to Graves' ophthalmopathy. The rearrangement links TRBV11-1 to TRBJ1-2; no clear D. The CDR3 here is CASSLAGAADGYTF. The CDR3 nucleotides are TGTGCCAGCAGCTTAGCGGGTGCGGCAGATGGCTACACCTTC. The variable domain in full, completed from reference TRBV11-1 and TRBJ1-2, reads EAEVAQSPRYKITEKSQAVAFWCDPISGHATLYWYRQILGQGPELLVQFQDESVVDDSQLPKDRFSAERLKGVDSTLKIQPAELGDSAMYLCASSLAGAADGYTFGSGTRLTVV.